This T cell receptor beta chain emerged from a study of T-cell reconstitution after alpha-beta-depleted transplantation in children. Unique molecular identifiers were incorporated into the prepared TCRbeta library. TCRdb re-derived calls from the PCR reads in MiXCR, one entry per CDR3 protein. Of some 350,000 distinct CDR3 sequences detected, 10% appear once; the ten largest clones hold around 2.5%. This clonotype was detected only a few times. The receptor comes from a human donor who donated a stem cell graft to a child with acute lymphoblastic leukemia. The starting material was PBMCs from the stem cell graft donor, obtained from the stem cell graft.

The CDR3 region is CASSLGQGGSNTGELFF. CDR3 DNA sequence: TGTGCCAGCAGTTTGGGGCAGGGGGGCTCGAACACCGGGGAGCTGTTTTTT. The chain carries TRBV12-3 or TRBV12-4 and TRBJ2-2, with D possibly matching TRBD1 (7 bases). V dropped 3 bases and J dropped 0 bases, with 14 bases sitting between them. The CDR3 totals 17 residues.